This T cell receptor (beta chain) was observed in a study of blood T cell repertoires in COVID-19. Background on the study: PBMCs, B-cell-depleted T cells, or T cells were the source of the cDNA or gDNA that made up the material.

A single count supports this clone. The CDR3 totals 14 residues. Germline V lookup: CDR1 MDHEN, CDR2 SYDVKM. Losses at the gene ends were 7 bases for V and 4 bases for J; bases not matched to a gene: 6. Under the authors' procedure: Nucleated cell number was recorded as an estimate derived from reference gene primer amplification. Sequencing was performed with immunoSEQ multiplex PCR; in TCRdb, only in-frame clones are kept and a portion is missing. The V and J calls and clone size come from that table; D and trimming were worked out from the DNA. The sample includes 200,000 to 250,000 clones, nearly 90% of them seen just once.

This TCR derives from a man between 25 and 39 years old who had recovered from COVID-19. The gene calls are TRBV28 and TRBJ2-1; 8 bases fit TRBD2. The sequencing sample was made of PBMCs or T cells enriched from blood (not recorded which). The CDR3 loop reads CASIAGGSYNEQFF. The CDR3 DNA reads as TGTGCCAGCATCGCGGGGGGTTCTTACAATGAGCAGTTCTTC.